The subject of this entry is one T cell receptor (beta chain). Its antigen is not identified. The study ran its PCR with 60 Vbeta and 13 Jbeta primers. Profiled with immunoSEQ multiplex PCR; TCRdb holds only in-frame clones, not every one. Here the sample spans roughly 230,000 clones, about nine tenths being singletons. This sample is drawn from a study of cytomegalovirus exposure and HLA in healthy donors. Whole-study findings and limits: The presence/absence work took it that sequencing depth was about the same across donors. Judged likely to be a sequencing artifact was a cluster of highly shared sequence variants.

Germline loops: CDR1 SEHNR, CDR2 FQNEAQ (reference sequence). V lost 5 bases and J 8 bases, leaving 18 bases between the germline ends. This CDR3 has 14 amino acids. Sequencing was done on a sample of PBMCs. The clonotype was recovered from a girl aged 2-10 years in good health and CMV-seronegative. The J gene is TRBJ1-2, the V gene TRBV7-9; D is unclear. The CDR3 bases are TGTGCCAGCAGCCAGACGACTTTCACGGGGGGCTACACCTTC. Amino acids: CASSQTTFTGGYTF.